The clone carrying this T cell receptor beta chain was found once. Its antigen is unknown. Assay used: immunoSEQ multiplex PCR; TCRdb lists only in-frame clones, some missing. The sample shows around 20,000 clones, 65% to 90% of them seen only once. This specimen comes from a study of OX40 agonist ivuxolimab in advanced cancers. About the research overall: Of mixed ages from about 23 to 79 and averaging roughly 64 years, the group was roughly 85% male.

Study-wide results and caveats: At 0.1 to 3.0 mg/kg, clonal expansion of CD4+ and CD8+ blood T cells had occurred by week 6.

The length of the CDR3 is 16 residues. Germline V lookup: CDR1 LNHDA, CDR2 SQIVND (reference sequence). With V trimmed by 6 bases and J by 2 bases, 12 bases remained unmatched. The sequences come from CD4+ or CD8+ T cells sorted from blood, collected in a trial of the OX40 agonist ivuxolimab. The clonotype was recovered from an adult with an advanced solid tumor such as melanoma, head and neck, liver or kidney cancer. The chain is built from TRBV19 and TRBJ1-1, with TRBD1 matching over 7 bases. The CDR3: CASSPIRTGRNTEAFF. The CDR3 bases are TGTGCCAGTAGCCCTATTCGGACAGGTCGAAACACTGAAGCTTTCTTT.